What follows are 30 T cell receptor beta chains derived from one specimen sequenced in a study of blood T cell repertoires in COVID-19. Profiling relied on immunoSEQ multiplex PCR, and the TCRdb table lists in-frame clones only, not all of them. In the table there are about 140,000 clones, approximately 89% of which are singletons. Sequenced material: peripheral blood. Every receptor here comes from a human donor in a cohort sampled during active COVID-19.

This clone was seen a single time. This sequence joins TRBV5-3 and TRBJ1-5, with unresolved D. TRBV5-3 is identified as an open reading frame with a role that is uncertain. V lost 0 bases and J 0 bases, leaving 16 bases between the germline ends. This CDR3 has 18 amino acids. In DNA form, the CDR3 reads TGTGCCAGAAGCTTGGTTAACAGAAACCACCTTAGCAATCAGCCCCAGCATTTT. This codes for CARSLVNRNHLSNQPQHF.

The J gene is TRBJ2-1, the V gene TRBV29-1; TRBD1 matches 10 bases. The CDR3 runs to 12 residues. V lost 6 bases and J lost 5; bases outside the gene matches: 1. Germline V gene data show CDR1 as SQVTM and CDR2 as ANQGSEA. The CDR3 nucleotides are TGCAGCGTGGGACAGGGGAACAATGAGCAGTTCTTC. As protein: CSVGQGNNEQFF.

The chain couples TRBV5-4 to TRBJ2-3, with 7 bases identical to TRBD2. CDR1 and CDR2 (germline): SGHNT, YYREEE (reference sequence). V was pared by 3 bases and J by 1 base, with 11 bases of the junction left unmatched. The CDR3 contains 17 residues. CDR3 bases: TGTGCCAGCAGCTCTTGTTATGTAGCGGGCTGCACAGATACGCAGTATTTT. It codes for CASSSCYVAGCTDTQYF.

This clone was seen only once. The DNA of the CDR3 is TGTGCCTGGAGCCAGGGGAGCTCCTATAATTCACCCCTCCACTTT. Its protein is CAWSQGSSYNSPLHF. The chain uses TRBV30 and TRBJ1-6; tentatively, D is TRBD1 (6 bases). The V gene's germline CDR1 is GTSNPN and CDR2 SVGIG (reference sequence). V dropped 3 bases and J dropped 0 bases, with 9 bases sitting between them. This CDR3 has 15 residues.

This rearrangement joins TRBV9 to TRBJ1-3; D gene uncertain. V lost 4 bases, J lost 0 bases, and 14 bases lay in between. The CDR3 has 16 residues. CDR1 is SGDLS and CDR2 is YYNGEE in the germline V gene. The CDR3 reads CASSPGASNSGNTIYF. CDR3 sequence (DNA): TGTGCCAGCAGCCCCGGAGCCTCTAACTCTGGAAACACCATATATTTT.

This chain uses TRBV5-4 with TRBJ2-7, with 8 nucleotides matching TRBD2. CDR3 size: 18 residues. The germline CDR1 and CDR2 sequences are SGHNT and YYREEE (reference sequence). The trim removed 4 bases at V and 2 bases at J, leaving 17 bases unmatched. In DNA, the CDR3 is TGTGCCAGCAGCCATCGTTTGAGATCGGGGGGGGTTACCTACGAGCAGTACTTC. Its protein product is CASSHRLRSGGVTYEQYF.

The chain is built from TRBV5-4 and TRBJ1-4; TRBD1 matches 7 bases. Looked up from germline, CDR1 is SGHNT and CDR2 is YYREEE (reference sequence). The CDR3 totals 17 residues. V shed 4 bases, J shed 0 bases, and the junction held 9 bases outside the gene matches. The CDR3 DNA sequence: TGTGCCAGCAGCGCTGACAGGGATGACGCAACTAATGAAAAACTGTTTTTT. This sequence encodes CASSADRDDATNEKLFF.

This clone is a singleton in its sample. A junction end diverges from the germline sequence, so it may reflect a read error. V is TRBV7-9 and J is TRBJ2-4; TRBD2 matches 10 bases. This CDR3 spans 15 amino acids. Per the germline V gene, CDR1 is SEHNR and CDR2 is FQNEAQ (reference sequence). The CDR3 region has the DNA TGTGCCAGCAGCCTAGCGGGGGCCCTCAAAAACATTCAGTACTTC. Translated, it gives CASSLAGALKNIQYF.

The rearrangement uses TRBV7-3 and TRBJ1-1; possible D gene TRBD1, 5 bases. Germline values: CDR1 SGHTA, CDR2 FQGTGA. This CDR3 is 13 amino acids long. V dropped 5 bases and J dropped 5 bases, with 12 bases sitting between them. This CDR3 is CASSRETATEAFF. The CDR3 nucleotides read TGTGCCAGCAGCCGGGAGACAGCAACTGAAGCTTTCTTT.

The V call is TRBV24-1, the J call TRBJ1-2; D gene uncertain. V was trimmed by 2 bases and J by 5 bases, leaving 8 bases between them. The germline V gene has CDR1 KGHDR and CDR2 SFDVKD. This CDR3 is 13 amino acids long. The CDR3 loop is CATSDSRGYGYTF. The CDR3 DNA sequence: TGTGCCACCAGTGATTCTCGCGGTTATGGCTACACCTTC.

The chain couples TRBV12-3 or TRBV12-4 to TRBJ2-2; TRBD2 might be the D (5 bases). Trimming shortened V by 1 base and J by 8 bases, and 5 bases separated the two germline ends. The CDR3 sequence is 12 residues long. The CDR3 loop is CASSLGRGELFF. For the CDR3, the DNA is TGTGCCAGCAGTTTAGGGAGGGGGGAGCTGTTTTTT.

The chain is built from TRBV4-3 and TRBJ1-1; a possible D gene is TRBD1 (5 bases). The CDR3 has 15 residues. V dropped 3 bases and J dropped 3 bases, with 14 bases sitting between them. Germline assignment: CDR1 LGHNA and CDR2 YSLEER. This CDR3 reads CASSHPGGGYTEAFF. In nucleotides, the CDR3 is TGCGCCAGCAGCCACCCCGGTGGGGGGTACACTGAAGCTTTCTTT.

The V gene is TRBV5-1, the J gene TRBJ2-7, with D unresolved. Trimming took 0 bases from V and 6 from J, leaving 10 bases between them. CDR3 size: 13 residues. Germline V gene sequence: CDR1 SGHRS, CDR2 YFSETQ. The DNA of the CDR3 is TGCGCCAGCAGCTTGGGCCAAACGGGCGAGCAGTACTTC. It specifies CASSLGQTGEQYF. Supplemented by reference TRBV5-1 and TRBJ2-7, the full variable domain reads KAGVTQTPRYLIKTRGQQVTLSCSPISGHRSVSWYQQTPGQGLQFLFEYFSETQRNKGNFPGRFSGRQFSNSRSEMNVSTLELGDSALYLCASSLGQTGEQYFGPGTRLTVT.

The rearrangement links TRBV7-9 to TRBJ1-5, with D possibly being TRBD1 (5 bases). The CDR3 loop spans 17 amino acids. Trimming removed 5 bases at V and 3 bases at J, with 20 bases between. Germline loops: CDR1 SEHNR, CDR2 FQNEAQ (reference sequence). For the CDR3, the DNA is TGTGCCAGCAGCCCCCTCACGGGGGAGGCTTACAATCAGCCCCAGCATTTT. Its protein product is CASSPLTGEAYNQPQHF. Full variable domain (rest looked up from reference TRBV7-9 and TRBJ1-5): DTGVSQNPRHKITKRGQNVTFRCDPISEHNRLYWYRQTLGQGPEFLTYFQNEAQLEKSRLLSDRFSAERPKGSFSTLEIQRTEQGDSAMYLCASSPLTGEAYNQPQHFGDGTRLSIL.

The chain combines TRBV7-9 with TRBJ2-7; D perhaps matches TRBD2 (5 bases). CDR1 and CDR2 (germline): SEHNR, FQNEAQ (reference sequence). The CDR3 has 15 amino acids. Trimming left V 1 base short and J 0 bases short, with 10 bases between. CDR3 loop: CASSLGPRGSYEQYF. The CDR3 DNA follows: TGTGCCAGCAGCTTAGGCCCCCGGGGCTCCTACGAGCAGTACTTC.

The chain uses TRBV18 and TRBJ2-4; D not resolved. This CDR3 has 14 residues. Germline V CDR1 and CDR2: KGHSH, LQKENI. V was cut by 5 bases and J by 0 bases, with 8 bases left in between. This CDR3 reads CASSSELAKNIQYF. The CDR3 DNA sequence: TGTGCCAGCTCAAGCGAGCTAGCCAAAAACATTCAGTACTTC.

The chain has TRBV7-7 and TRBJ2-2; 10 bases match TRBD1. Losses at the gene ends were 4 bases for V and 6 bases for J; bases not matched to a gene: 5. Germline values: CDR1 SSHAT, CDR2 FNYEAQ (reference sequence). The CDR3 contains 15 residues. CDR3 protein: CASSSLTGGPGELFF. The DNA for the CDR3 is TGTGCCAGCAGCTCACTGACAGGGGGCCCCGGGGAGCTGTTTTTT.

Comment on this clone: Different DNA sequences within this sample yield the same CDR3. The chain uses TRBV4-2 and TRBJ2-1; 9 bases are shared with TRBD2. V lost 4 bases to trimming and J lost 0 bases; unmatched junction nucleotides: 4. Germline values: CDR1 LGHNA, CDR2 YNFKEQ. CDR3 length: 16 residues. CDR3 sequence reads: CASSRLAGDSYNEQFF. The CDR3, as DNA: TGTGCCAGCAGCCGATTAGCGGGGGACTCCTACAATGAGCAGTTCTTC.

V gene TRBV2 combines with J gene TRBJ2-3; 13 nucleotides align to TRBD2. V shed 4 bases and J 1 base; nucleotides not matched to a gene: 2. Germline-derived CDR1 and CDR2 are SNHLY and FYNNEI. The CDR3 length is 16 residues. The CDR3 region is CASSVGLAGGTDTQYF. DNA of the CDR3: TGTGCCAGCAGTGTTGGACTAGCGGGGGGCACAGATACGCAGTATTTT.

This rearrangement joins TRBV5-1 to TRBJ2-7, with D possibly being TRBD1 (5 bases). Trimming removed 4 bases at V and 5 bases at J, with 16 bases between. The length of the CDR3 is 14 residues. Germline assignment: CDR1 SGHRS and CDR2 YFSETQ. The CDR3, as DNA: TGCGCCAGCAGCCCAGGCGGTAGGGGTGACGAGCAGTACTTC. Its protein is CASSPGGRGDEQYF. The full variable domain, in which reference TRBV5-1 and TRBJ2-7 provide the parts outside the CDR3, is KAGVTQTPRYLIKTRGQQVTLSCSPISGHRSVSWYQQTPGQGLQFLFEYFSETQRNKGNFPGRFSGRQFSNSRSEMNVSTLELGDSALYLCASSPGGRGDEQYFGPGTRLTVT.

This rearrangement joins TRBV7-3 to TRBJ2-1; TRBD2 aligns across 7 bases. CDR1 is SGHTA, CDR2 FQGTGA, per germline. The V and J ends lost 5 bases and 5 bases, in that order; junction bases with no gene match: 9. This CDR3 has 15 amino acids. CDR3: CASSPLGGENNEQFF. The CDR3 DNA is TGTGCCAGCAGCCCTTTGGGAGGGGAGAACAATGAGCAGTTCTTC.

The chain uses TRBV4-3 and TRBJ2-1, with 11 bases aligning to TRBD2. CDR3 length equals 16 residues. Germline trimming cut 0 bases from V and 10 bases from J; bases unmatched to any gene: 8. Germline V gives CDR1 LGHNA, CDR2 YSLEER. The chain's CDR3 is CASSQDWLAGGEEQFF. The CDR3 nucleotides read TGCGCCAGCAGCCAAGATTGGCTAGCGGGGGGAGAAGAGCAGTTCTTC.

This rearrangement joins TRBV5-1 to TRBJ2-7; TRBD2 is a possible D gene (7 bases). The CDR3 runs 14 residues. Germline CDR1 SGHRS, CDR2 YFSETQ. Trimming pared 4 bases from V and 1 base from J, leaving 12 bases between. CDR3 sequence (DNA): TGCGCCAGCAGCGGGAGGGACAAATCCTACGAGCAGTACTTC. It encodes CASSGRDKSYEQYF.

CDR3 sequence reads: CASTLEPGEYYEQYF. DNA of the CDR3: TGTGCCAGCACCCTAGAACCAGGGGAATACTACGAGCAGTACTTC. The chain joins TRBV5-4 to TRBJ2-7, with a tentative D call TRBD1 (6 bases). The V gene lost 6 bases and the J gene lost 3 bases, with 19 bases spanning the gap. Germline V CDR1 and CDR2: SGHNT, YYREEE (reference sequence). The length of the CDR3 is 15 residues.

The rearrangement uses TRBV12-3 or TRBV12-4 and TRBJ2-7; a weak D match, TRBD2 (6 bases). CDR3 length equals 11 residues. Trimming pared 6 bases from V and 7 bases from J, leaving 10 bases between. This CDR3 is CASRGRGEQYF. The CDR3 DNA is TGTGCCAGCAGGGGTCGGGGGGAGCAGTACTTC.

This clone appeared a single time. The J gene is TRBJ2-7, the V gene TRBV27, with a possible D match to TRBD1 (5 bases). The germline CDR1 and CDR2 sequences are MNHEY and SMNVEV (reference sequence). This CDR3 spans 11 amino acids. Trimming left V 2 bases short and J 7 bases short, with 6 bases between. The CDR3 coding sequence is TGTGCCAGCAGTTTAGGACAAGAGCAGTACTTC. Residues: CASSLGQEQYF.

The chain recombines TRBV5-5 with TRBJ2-1, with a tentative D call TRBD1 (6 bases). The CDR3 extends over 16 amino acids. The ends were cut back, 0 bases at V and 1 base at J, with 11 bases in the middle. Germline CDR1 is SGHKS and CDR2 is YYEKEE (reference sequence). Here the CDR3 DNA reads TGTGCCAGCAGCTTGGGGCCGGGACATTCCTACAATGAGCAGTTCTTC. Translating gives CASSLGPGHSYNEQFF.

V gene TRBV19 combines with J gene TRBJ1-5; 9 bases fit TRBD1. Germline assignment: CDR1 LNHDA and CDR2 SQIVND (reference sequence). Trimming removed 9 bases from V and 2 bases from J; junction bases left unmatched: 11. The CDR3 totals 16 residues. The CDR3 DNA reads TGTGCCAGCCGGGACAGGGCTTATCAGGGCAATCAGCCCCAGCATTTT. Its protein product is CASRDRAYQGNQPQHF.

As concerns this clone: Other nucleotide sequences from this sample produce the same CDR3. This chain uses TRBV5-6 with TRBJ2-7; 9 bases line up with TRBD2. Germline trimming cut 0 bases from V and 5 bases from J; bases unmatched to any gene: 9. Germline-derived CDR1 and CDR2 are SGHDT and YYEEEE. The CDR3 totals 16 residues. CDR3 coding DNA: TGTGCCAGCAGCTTGGTCGGTGCGGGGGGGCCAGACGAGCAGTACTTC. Its translation is CASSLVGAGGPDEQYF. Full variable domain (remainder filled in from reference TRBV5-6 and TRBJ2-7): DAGVTQSPTHLIKTRGQQVTLRCSPKSGHDTVSWYQQALGQGPQFIFQYYEEEERQRGNFPDRFSGHQFPNYSSELNVNALLLGDSALYLCASSLVGAGGPDEQYFGPGTRLTVT.

The V call is TRBV4-1, the J call TRBJ1-1; 7 bases are a match to TRBD1. The germline V gene has CDR1 MGHRA and CDR2 YSYEKL. V lost 0 bases to trimming and J lost 4 bases; unmatched junction nucleotides: 5. CDR3 length: 15 amino acids. DNA of the CDR3: TGCGCCAGCAGCCAAGATCAGGGGGAAATCACTGAAGCTTTCTTT. Amino acid sequence: CASSQDQGEITEAFF.